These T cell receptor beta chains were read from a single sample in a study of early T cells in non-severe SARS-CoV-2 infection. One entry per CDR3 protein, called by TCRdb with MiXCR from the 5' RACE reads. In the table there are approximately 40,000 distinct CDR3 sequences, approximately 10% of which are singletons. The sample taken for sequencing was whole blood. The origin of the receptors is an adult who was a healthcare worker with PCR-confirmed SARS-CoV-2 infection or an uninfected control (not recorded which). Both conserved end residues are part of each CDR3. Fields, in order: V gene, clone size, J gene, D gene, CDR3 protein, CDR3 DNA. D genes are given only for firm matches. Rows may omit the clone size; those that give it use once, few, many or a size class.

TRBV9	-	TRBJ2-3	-	CARRTGSGGTKDTQYF	TGTGCCCGCAGGACAGGGAGCGGCGGGACTAAGGATACGCAGTATTTT
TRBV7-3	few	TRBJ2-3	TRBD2	CASSLRTSGTDTQYF	TGTGCCAGCAGCTTAAGGACTAGCGGCACAGATACGCAGTATTTT
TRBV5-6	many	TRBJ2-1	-	CASSLVGVGPVYNEQFF	TGTGCCAGCAGCTTGGTCGGCGTAGGCCCCGTCTACAATGAGCAGTTCTTC
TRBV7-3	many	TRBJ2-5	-	CASSQGGETQYF	TGTGCCAGCAGCCAGGGGGGGGAGACCCAGTACTTC
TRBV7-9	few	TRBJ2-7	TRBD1	CASSPQSGTGGGEQYF	TGTGCCAGCAGTCCCCAGAGTGGGACAGGGGGCGGCGAGCAGTACTTC
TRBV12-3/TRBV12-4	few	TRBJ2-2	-	CASSLTGIHTGELFF	TGTGCCAGCAGTTTAACAGGGATTCACACCGGGGAGCTGTTTTTT
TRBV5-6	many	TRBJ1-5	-	CASSGSGGSGNQPQHF	TGTGCCAGCAGCGGGTCGGGTGGGTCTGGCAATCAGCCCCAGCATTTT
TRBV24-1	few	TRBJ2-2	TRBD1	CATSDPDRPGELFF	TGTGCCACCAGTGACCCGGACAGGCCCGGGGAGCTGTTTTTT
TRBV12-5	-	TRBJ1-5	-	CASGLVGLNNQPQHF	TGTGCTAGTGGTTTGGTAGGTCTAAACAATCAGCCCCAGCATTTT
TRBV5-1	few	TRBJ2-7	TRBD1	CASSFETGREQYF	TGCGCCAGCAGCTTCGAGACAGGGAGAGAGCAGTACTTC
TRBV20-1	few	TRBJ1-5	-	CSAKQGRGNQPQHF	TGCAGTGCTAAACAGGGTAGGGGCAATCAGCCCCAGCATTTT
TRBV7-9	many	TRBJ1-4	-	CASSRLGPPNEKLFF	TGTGCCAGCAGCCGCCTTGGGCCTCCCAATGAAAAACTGTTTTTT
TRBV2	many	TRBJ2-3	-	CASSGLASYTDTQYF	TGTGCCAGCAGTGGGTTGGCCTCCTACACAGATACGCAGTATTTT
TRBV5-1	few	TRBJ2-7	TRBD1	CASSPRPDRGFYEQYF	TGCGCCAGCAGCCCCCGTCCGGACAGGGGATTCTACGAGCAGTACTTC
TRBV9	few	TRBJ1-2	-	CASSVGDRGVSTF	TGTGCCAGCAGCGTAGGGGACCGAGGAGTTAGCACCTTC
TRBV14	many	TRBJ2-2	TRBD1	CASSRRTGGAQDGELFF	TGTGCCAGCAGCCGTCGGACAGGGGGAGCGCAAGACGGGGAGCTGTTTTTT
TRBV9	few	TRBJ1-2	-	CASSVVQNYGYTF	TGTGCCAGCAGCGTAGTCCAGAACTATGGCTACACCTTC
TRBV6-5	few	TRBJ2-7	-	CASSRSAAYEQYF	TGTGCCAGCAGTCGTTCGGCAGCCTACGAGCAGTACTTC
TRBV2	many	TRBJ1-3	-	CASQGSAGNTIYF	TGTGCCAGTCAGGGAAGTGCTGGAAACACCATATATTTT
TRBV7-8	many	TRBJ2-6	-	CASSLAGSGANVLTF	TGTGCCAGCAGCTTAGCTGGATCTGGGGCCAACGTCCTGACTTTC
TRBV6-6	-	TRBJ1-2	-	CASSPGQNYGYTF	TGTGCCAGCAGCCCTGGACAGAACTATGGCTACACCTTC
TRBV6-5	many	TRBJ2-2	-	CASSYILPTGNTGELFF	TGTGCCAGCAGTTATATCCTTCCCACAGGGAACACCGGGGAGCTGTTTTTT
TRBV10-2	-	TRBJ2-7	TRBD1	CASSEQGLNSYEQYF	TGCGCCAGCAGTGAACAGGGGCTAAACTCCTACGAGCAGTACTTC
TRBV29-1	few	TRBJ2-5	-	CSARDRTQYF	TGCAGCGCTAGAGATAGGACCCAGTACTTC